The T cell receptor (beta chain) under discussion was sequenced for a study of shared clonotypes between healthy human individuals (TCRdb year 2020). Regarding the study in general: Three men and two women, aged 18 to 49 years, made up the cohort. For each donor, CD4 naive and CD4 memory were each run on three plates, CD8 naive on two plates, and CD8 memory on one plate. To estimate repertoire size and how much clonotypes are shared between individuals, the study performed deep sequencing of blood TCR repertoires from roughly five healthy adults. Different laboratories and diverse techniques were used to prepare libraries and sequence TCR repertoires, to increase sequencing depth and limit assay-specific biases. Each donor's leukapheresis produced roughly between about 0.9 and 9.5 billion PBMCs. Study-wide findings and limitations: Across four donors, about 4.5% of naive CD4, roughly 3.4% of naive CD8, around 2.5% of memory CD4, and 0.4% to 0.45% of memory CD8 clonotypes were shared. Only blood was sampled, and tissue TCR repertoires likely differ from those in blood. Based on pairwise subsampling, the degree of clonotype sharing among donors was expected to be affected by sequencing depth. Rarefaction of sorted-subset datasets indicated incomplete sequencing despite the large sequencing depth. Compared with non-shared clonotypes, the clonotypes found in all four sorted-subset donors had higher generation probabilities. The genetic and exposure-history diversity represented was limited by the small number of donors. Naive subsets generally had larger estimated clonotype richness than memory subsets did.

On this clone itself: Its antigen remains unidentified. The input lacks base qualities; no much larger clone sits a single base away.

The CDR3 spans 13 residues, from the cysteine through the phenylalanine. Kept here is only the CDR3 DNA, which spans 39 bases and is read in frame from base 1. The germline V gene supplies CDR1 SGHAT and CDR2 FQNNGV. V is pared back by 5 bases and J by 11 bases, with 16 bases lying between the germline termini. TCR CDR3 regions were amplified from genomic DNA by multiplex PCR using the deep immunoSEQ assay. Genomic DNA extracted from each cell subset was distributed evenly over all wells of several immunoSEQ 96-well plates, and each plate served as one replicate. For sorted subsets, about 200 ng genomic DNA, equal to tens of thousands of T cell genomes, was loaded into each replicate PCR. Purified libraries were measured with a Qubit 3.0 fluorometer, size-checked on a Bioanalyzer 2100, and measured again with the KAPA Library Quantification kit. Every immunoSEQ 96-well plate was sequenced on a dedicated single-read 150-cycle Illumina NextSeq 550 flow cell. The paper's processing steps were these. Because only junctional sequences without quality scores were contained in the immunoSEQ output, filtering matching that applied to full-length reads could not be performed. To assign V/J genes and CDR3, sequences were annotated against IMGT germline references using PyIR, a Python wrapper for IgBLAST v1.9. Reads with weak V/J assignments (E-value above 1e-6), missing CDR3, stop codons, out-of-frame junctions, or ambiguous translated residues were removed. V3J clonotypes were defined as sequences sharing an identical inferred V gene, J gene, and CDR3 amino acid sequence. The percentage overlap between two repertoires was calculated by dividing the number of shared unique clonotypes by the size of the smaller repertoire. Richness of each repertoire was evaluated using RTK rarefaction, the Chao1 estimator, and Recon v2.1 estimates of unobserved clonotypes. For all TCRbeta clonotypes obtained by the gDNA method from a handful of donors, generation probabilities were computed with OLGA. Not all clones reach the TCRdb copy of this immuneACCESS table, which keeps in-frame sequences only. Checked studies attribute under half of the gap to unresolved V genes and leave the rest unexplained. V and J calls and clone size are copied from that table; D and trimming were computed from the DNA. Recorded for this sample are hundreds of thousands of clones; 55% to 85% of them occurred a single time. Around 1.8% of the sample belongs to the ten largest clones.

Healthy HIV-negative adults with no recently reported acute infections or vaccinations were included as donors. Every donor was a Caucasian adult living in Nashville, Tennessee, USA. Magnetic negative selection was used to enrich CD4+ T cells, after which naive cells were positively selected on CD45RA and the negative fraction became the memory subset. After blood collection by leukapheresis, PBMCs were isolated using Ficoll-Histopaque density gradient centrifugation and then cryopreserved in the vapor phase of liquid nitrogen. Analytical flow cytometry was used to check the purity and quantity of every magnetically sorted T cell population. Genomic DNA was isolated from every sorted fraction and measured by UV absorbance on a Nanodrop 2000c.

The sample was memory CD4+ T cells sorted from blood. The meaning of the sample's cell subset or site label: CD45RA-negative fraction. Recombination linked TRBV11-2 to TRBJ1-5; the D gene is unclear. This TCR was recovered from a woman younger than 45 in good health. The nucleotide sequence is TGTGCCAGCAGCCTTCAGGAGGGTAAGGCCCAGCATTTT. Its protein is CASSLQEGKAQHF.